A single sample is the source of the 27 T cell receptor beta chains below, sequenced in a study of blood T cells in healthy people across ages. A J-beta primer mix and a sample-barcoded 5' primer were used in a second PCR of about 7 to 12 cycles. TCRdb used MiXCR to reprocess the 5' RACE reads, holding one entry per CDR3 protein. Here the sample spans around 1.7 million distinct CDR3 sequences, roughly 27% being singletons. The source material was blood. The receptors derive from a woman in her thirties in good health.

Concerning this clonotype: An end of the junction differs from the germline gene, which may be a read error. The V and J genes are TRBV12-3 or TRBV12-4 and TRBJ1-4; tentative D call: TRBD1 (6 bases). CDR3 length: 13 amino acids. DNA of the CDR3: TGTGTCAGCAACCTCGGACAGACCGAAAAACTGTTTTTT. This codes for CVSNLGQTEKLFF.

This clonotype was picked up a small number of times. The genes are TRBV20-1 and TRBJ2-3; TRBD1 or TRBD2 may be the D gene (5 bases each). CDR3 size: 14 residues. Germline V CDR1 and CDR2: DFQATT, SNEGSKA (reference sequence). The V end was cut by 5 bases, the J end by 0 bases, with 12 bases between. Written as DNA, the CDR3 is TGCAGTGCTGGGACGGGGTTGAGCACAGATACGCAGTATTTT. It yields the protein CSAGTGLSTDTQYF.

This clonotype was observed a handful of times. The V call is TRBV7-2, the J call TRBJ1-4, with unresolved D. Germline loops: CDR1 SGHTA, CDR2 FQGNSA. Trimming pared 4 bases from V and 8 bases from J, leaving 17 bases between. The CDR3 runs to 15 residues. The CDR3, as DNA: TGTGCCAGCAGCTCGCCCAATTCCTCTCGGGAAAAACTGTTTTTT. Translating gives CASSSPNSSREKLFF.

In its sample, this clonotype was seen many times. This chain links TRBV6-5 with TRBJ2-4; D is possibly TRBD1 (5 bases). The DNA end is more similar to TRBJ2-7, so the J call may be wrong. CDR1 is MNHEY and CDR2 is SVGAGI in the germline V gene. This CDR3 contains 15 residues. CDR3 sequence (DNA): TGTGCCAGCAGGCGTCTCAGGGTCGGTTTGTCCGAGCAGTACTTC. Amino acids: CASRRLRVGLSEQYF.

The chain employs TRBV6-5 and TRBJ1-3, with D perhaps matching TRBD1 (6 bases). The CDR3 is 16 residues long. Germline lookup yields CDR1 MNHEY and CDR2 SVGAGI. Trimming removed 5 bases from V and 0 bases from J, with 14 bases in between. CDR3 in amino acids: CASSQFGQFSGNTIYF. The CDR3 DNA is TGTGCCAGCAGTCAATTCGGACAGTTCTCTGGAAACACCATATATTTT.

The chain carries TRBV28 and TRBJ2-1; TRBD2 agrees at 8 bases. The germline V gene has CDR1 MDHEN and CDR2 SYDVKM. The CDR3 spans 13 residues. The V segment lost 10 bases and the J segment 3 bases; nucleotides outside the gene matches: 5. CDR3 in DNA: TGTGCCATCTCAAGCGGGAGCTACAATGAGCAGTTCTTC. Amino acid sequence: CAISSGSYNEQFF.

This chain connects TRBV20-1 to TRBJ1-3, with 8 bases matching TRBD1. This CDR3 has 12 amino acids. The V segment lost 4 bases and the J segment 7 bases; nucleotides outside the gene matches: 3. Germline values: CDR1 DFQATT, CDR2 SNEGSKA (reference sequence). In nucleotides, the CDR3 is TGCAGTGCTACAGGGGGCTTTAACACCATATATTTT. It is translated as CSATGGFNTIYF.

The genes are TRBV11-1 and TRBJ2-1; 8 bases are shared with TRBD2. The germline gives CDR1 SGHAT, CDR2 FQDESV (reference sequence). Germline trimming cut 1 base from V and 8 bases from J; bases unmatched to any gene: 10. The CDR3 spans 16 residues. The CDR3 DNA reads as TGTGCCAGCAGCTTAGTTCGACGGGGGGGGCGGCATGAGCAGTTCTTC. This gives the protein CASSLVRRGGRHEQFF.

This clonotype has more than one count but fewer than ten. V gene TRBV9 combines with J gene TRBJ2-1; 14 bases map to TRBD2. The CDR3 runs 19 residues. Trimming at V came to 4 bases and at J to 7 bases, leaving 16 bases not matched to a gene. Germline CDR1 and CDR2: SGDLS and YYNGEE. The CDR3 DNA sequence: TGTGCCAGCAGCCCCCGGTCAGGGACTAGCGGGGGTACGGGGAATGAGCAGTTCTTC. Protein sequence: CASSPRSGTSGGTGNEQFF.

This clonotype was seen repeatedly, ten times or more. The V and J genes are TRBV14 and TRBJ2-1; D ambiguous. Per the germline V gene, CDR1 is SGHDN and CDR2 is FVKESK. Trimming pared 0 bases from V and 3 bases from J, leaving 12 bases between. The CDR3 contains 16 residues. The CDR3 sequence: CASSQDWGVVYNEQFF. The CDR3 bases are TGTGCCAGCAGCCAAGATTGGGGTGTGGTCTACAATGAGCAGTTCTTC.

This chain joins TRBV10-3 and TRBJ2-7; D remains ambiguous. The J call may be mistaken, given a closer DNA end match to TRBJ2-5. CDR1 and CDR2 from the germline V gene are ENHRY and SYGVKD. The CDR3 contains 14 residues. The CDR3 coding sequence is TGTGCCATCAGTTCGAGCCGCCATGGAGAGACCCAGTACTTC. Translated, it gives CAISSSRHGETQYF.

The chain links TRBV20-1 to TRBJ2-1; 13 bases are a match to TRBD2. The V gene end was trimmed by 1 base and the J gene end by 2 bases; junction bases not matched to a gene: 2. The CDR3 length is 16 residues. CDR1 is DFQATT and CDR2 is SNEGSKA in the germline V gene (reference sequence). The CDR3 region has the DNA TGCAGTGCTAGAGGGGGACTAGCGGGACCCTACAATGAGCAGTTCTTC. Its translation: CSARGGLAGPYNEQFF.

In this sample, this clonotype turned up many times. The chain combines TRBV12-3 or TRBV12-4 with TRBJ2-7; D gene ambiguous. There are 12 residues in the CDR3. Trimming shortened V by 5 bases and J by 6 bases, and 11 bases separated the two germline ends. CDR3 in amino acids: CASSPANGEQYF. In nucleotides, the CDR3 is TGTGCCAGCAGTCCCGCGAACGGCGAGCAGTACTTC.

V gene TRBV5-1 combines with J gene TRBJ2-1; 7 positions agree with TRBD2. This CDR3 region has 17 residues. Germline V CDR1 and CDR2: SGHRS, YFSETQ. V gave up 1 base and J gave up 0 bases; unmatched junction bases: 7. The CDR3 protein is CASSLSPAGSSYNEQFF. The CDR3 DNA reads TGCGCCAGCAGCTTGTCTCCAGCGGGGAGCTCCTACAATGAGCAGTTCTTC.

This clonotype came up many times. The V call is TRBV29-1, the J call TRBJ2-5, with D tentatively TRBD2 (6 bases). V was clipped by 6 bases and J by 4 bases, with 15 bases between them. The CDR3 spans 13 residues. The germline V gene has CDR1 SQVTM and CDR2 ANQGSEA. CDR3 sequence: CSVGGGSGETQYF. CDR3 DNA: TGCAGCGTGGGAGGCGGGTCCGGAGAGACCCAGTACTTC.

The chain combines TRBV20-1 with TRBJ2-1; 10 bases fit TRBD2. The CDR3 length is 15 residues. The V gene's germline CDR1 is DFQATT and CDR2 SNEGSKA (reference sequence). The V segment lost 6 bases and the J segment 6 bases; nucleotides outside the gene matches: 11. CDR3 region: CSAASGSGGVNEQFF. CDR3 bases: TGCAGTGCCGCAAGTGGGAGCGGGGGGGTCAATGAGCAGTTCTTC.

The chain recombines TRBV5-1 with TRBJ2-7, with no clear D. Germline lookup yields CDR1 SGHRS and CDR2 YFSETQ. This CDR3 region has 15 residues. V lost 1 base to trimming and J lost 3 bases, with 14 bases between them. The CDR3 sequence: CASSLTNLGYYEQYF. The CDR3 bases are TGCGCCAGCAGCTTGACCAACCTGGGATACTACGAGCAGTACTTC.

This clonotype was picked up a small number of times. The chain carries TRBV9 and TRBJ2-6, with D maybe TRBD1 (6 bases). The germline CDR1 and CDR2 sequences are SGDLS and YYNGEE. The V gene lost 4 bases and the J gene lost 0 bases, with 11 bases spanning the gap. The CDR3 runs 16 residues. The DNA for the CDR3 is TGTGCCAGCAGCTTACAGGGATTCTCTGGGGCCAACGTCCTGACTTTC. Translating gives CASSLQGFSGANVLTF.

V gene TRBV3-1 combines with J gene TRBJ2-2, with 13 nucleotides matching TRBD2. This CDR3 is 16 amino acids long. V was clipped by 4 bases and J by 9 bases; unmatched bases: 8. Germline V gives CDR1 LGHDT, CDR2 YNNKEL (reference sequence). In nucleotides, the CDR3 is TGTGCCAGCAGCCCGCGACTAGCGGGGGGATCCAGGGAGCTGTTTTTT. Translated: CASSPRLAGGSRELFF.

The chain recombines TRBV10-2 with TRBJ1-6; D is unresolved. The CDR3 spans 14 residues. Trimming removed 3 bases from V and 5 bases from J, with 8 bases in between. Germline V gene sequence: CDR1 WSHSY, CDR2 SAAADI. DNA of the CDR3: TGCGCCAGCAGTGAACAGCCGAATAATTCACCCCTCCACTTT. It specifies CASSEQPNNSPLHF.

This clonotype was recorded a few times. The gene calls are TRBV29-1 and TRBJ1-2; D is ambiguous. V lost 0 bases, J lost 1 base, and 15 bases lay in between. The CDR3 length is 16 residues. The V gene's germline CDR1 is SQVTM and CDR2 ANQGSEA. CDR3 in amino acids: CSVEDNRKGSNYGYTF. The CDR3 nucleotides read TGCAGCGTTGAAGATAATCGCAAGGGTAGTAACTATGGCTACACCTTC.

Remarks on this clonotype: Being one base from a much bigger clone, this may be a read error. The chain couples TRBV12-3 or TRBV12-4 to TRBJ2-5, with D tentatively TRBD2 (6 bases). V was clipped by 6 bases and J by 13 bases, with 27 bases between them. This CDR3 comprises 15 residues. The CDR3 region is CASSPSGLEGRERYF. CDR3 in DNA: TGTGCCAGCAGCCCCTCGGGACTCGAGGGTCGCGAGCGGTACTTC.

This clonotype was found many times. J is TRBJ2-5 and V is TRBV10-3; TRBD2 agrees at 8 bases. Germline CDR1 ENHRY, CDR2 SYGVKD. Trimming at V came to 10 bases and at J to 2 bases, leaving 12 bases not matched to a gene. The CDR3 spans 15 residues. CDR3 amino acids: CATSPGGLYQETQYF. The CDR3 DNA follows: TGTGCCACGAGCCCGGGGGGGCTTTATCAAGAGACCCAGTACTTC.

This clonotype was seen only once. One end of the junction is discordant with germline, which a read error may explain. This chain connects TRBV12-3 or TRBV12-4 to TRBJ2-5; 10 nucleotides agree with TRBD1. The CDR3 covers 15 residues. As DNA, the CDR3 is TGTGCCAACAGTTCCCCGGGACAGGGGCAAGAGACCCAGTACTTC. The encoded protein is CANSSPGQGQETQYF.

This clonotype occurred a few times. Being one base from a much bigger clone, this may be a read error. This chain connects TRBV11-2 to TRBJ2-7; no clear D gene. CDR1 and CDR2 (germline): SGHAT, FQNNGV. With 7 bases removed from V and 7 bases from J, the gap between germline ends came to 20 bases. The CDR3 is 14 residues long. CDR3 bases: TGTGCCAGCACCCCCATCGTTGATTCGGGTGAGCAGTACTTC. Its protein product is CASTPIVDSGEQYF.

A remark on this clonotype: Just one base apart from a much larger clone, this may be a read error. The gene calls are TRBV5-1 and TRBJ2-1; D may correspond to TRBD1 or TRBD2 (5 bases each). This CDR3 spans 16 amino acids. The V end lost 4 bases, the J end lost 5 bases, and 19 bases lay between the germline ends. Germline CDR1 SGHRS, CDR2 YFSETQ. CDR3 DNA sequence: TGCGCCAGCAGCCACCGGGACGGGGTGGGCCACAATGAGCAGTTCTTC. Translation gives CASSHRDGVGHNEQFF.

This clonotype was picked up many times. The chain links TRBV20-1 to TRBJ2-1; TRBD2 matches 9 bases. From germline, CDR1 is DFQATT and CDR2 SNEGSKA (reference sequence). V dropped 3 bases and J dropped 5; count of bases not matched to a gene: 11. This CDR3 has 16 residues. CDR3: CSASLLAGKTNNEQFF. CDR3 nucleotides: TGCAGTGCTAGCCTGCTAGCGGGAAAAACGAACAATGAGCAGTTCTTC.